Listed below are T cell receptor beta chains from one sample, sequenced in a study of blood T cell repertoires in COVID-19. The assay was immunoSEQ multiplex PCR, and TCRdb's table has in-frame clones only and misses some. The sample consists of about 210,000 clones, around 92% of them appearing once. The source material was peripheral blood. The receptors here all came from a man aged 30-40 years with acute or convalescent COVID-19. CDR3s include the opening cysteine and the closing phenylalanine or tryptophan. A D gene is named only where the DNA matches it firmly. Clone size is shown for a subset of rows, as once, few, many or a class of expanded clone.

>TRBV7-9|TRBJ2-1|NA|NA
TGTGCCAGCAGAACTACTAGGAGCTCCTACAATGAGCAGTTCTTC
CASRTTRSSYNEQFF
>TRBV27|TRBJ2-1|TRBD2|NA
TGTGCCAGCAGTTCAGGACTAGCATCTCGGGAGCAGTTCTTC
CASSSGLASREQFF
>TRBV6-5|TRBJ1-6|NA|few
TGTGCCAGCAGAGCGGTTTCCTCCCCAAATTCACCCCTCCACTTT
CASRAVSSPNSPLHF
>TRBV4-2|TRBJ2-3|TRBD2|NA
TGTGCCAGCAGCCAAGAACTAGCGACCACAGATACGCAGTATTTT
CASSQELATTDTQYF
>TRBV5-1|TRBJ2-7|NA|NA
TGCGCCAGCAGCTTGGCTGGACAGAACTACGAGCAGTACTTC
CASSLAGQNYEQYF
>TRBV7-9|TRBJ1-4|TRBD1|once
TGTGCCAGCAGCTTAGCGGGACAGCTAGCAACTAATGAAAAACTGTTTTTT
CASSLAGQLATNEKLFF
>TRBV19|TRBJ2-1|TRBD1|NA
TGTGCCAGTAGTGGGAGACAGGGGACGGATGAGCAGTTCTTC
CASSGRQGTDEQFF
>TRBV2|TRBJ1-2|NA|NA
TGTGCCAGCAGTGAACAGGGTGGCTATGGCTACACCTTC
CASSEQGGYGYTF
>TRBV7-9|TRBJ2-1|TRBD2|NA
TGTGCCAGCAGCCCGCGGACTAGCGGGCCTGCCTACAATGAGCAGTTCTTC
CASSPRTSGPAYNEQFF
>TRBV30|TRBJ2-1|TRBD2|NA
TGTGCCTGGAGTGACGGTCTAGCGGGAAGGAGGCAGTTCTTC
CAWSDGLAGRRQFF